A selection of T cell receptor beta chains follows, all from one sample in a study of T-cell reconstitution after alpha-beta-depleted transplantation in children. In TCRdb, the PCR reads were re-called with MiXCR into one record per CDR3 protein. Of 250,000 to 300,000 distinct CDR3 sequences in the sample, 9.9% were seen once. Sequenced material: PBMCs from the stem cell graft donor, taken from the stem cell graft. Every receptor here comes from a human donor who donated a stem cell graft to a child with SCID. Both conserved end residues are part of each CDR3. The order of the fields is clone size, V gene, D gene, J gene, CDR3 DNA, CDR3 protein. The D gene is left open where the match is weak. Clone size, where shown, is once, few, many, or a class for clones that have expanded.

size: few
V: TRBV6-1
D: -
J: TRBJ2-3
DNA: TGTGCCAGCAGTAAGGGGTCGCTGACAGATACGCAGTATTTT
CDR3: CASSKGSLTDTQYF

size: few
V: TRBV7-9
D: -
J: TRBJ2-4
DNA: TGTGCCAGCAGCTTAGGTCCAACCGTAGCCAAAAACATTCAGTACTTC
CDR3: CASSLGPTVAKNIQYF

size: -
V: TRBV5-1
D: TRBD1
J: TRBJ1-4
DNA: TGCGCCAGCAGCTTCCGACAGGGGGCGCTATTCGAAAAACTGTTTTTT
CDR3: CASSFRQGALFEKLFF

size: few
V: TRBV6-6
D: -
J: TRBJ1-5
DNA: TGTGCCAGCAGTACCTCAGGAGGGGACGACCAGCATTTT
CDR3: CASSTSGGDDQHF

size: -
V: TRBV20-1
D: -
J: TRBJ1-1
DNA: TGCAGTGCGAAGCAAGGACTATTAACGAAGTACGCTGAAGCTTTCTTT
CDR3: CSAKQGLLTKYAEAFF

size: -
V: TRBV5-6
D: -
J: TRBJ2-2
DNA: TGTGCCAGCAGCTGGGGGCAGGGGAGCACCGGGGAGCTGTTTTTT
CDR3: CASSWGQGSTGELFF

size: -
V: TRBV5-1
D: -
J: TRBJ1-2
DNA: TGCGCCAGCAGCTTGGAAGGGAAGAATGGCTACACCTTC
CDR3: CASSLEGKNGYTF

size: few
V: TRBV10-1
D: TRBD2
J: TRBJ2-5
DNA: TGCGCCAGCAGTTCCGGGACTAGCGGGGGCAGGTACCAAGAGACCCAGTACTTC
CDR3: CASSSGTSGGRYQETQYF

size: -
V: TRBV3-1
D: -
J: TRBJ2-1
DNA: TGTGCCAGCAGCCAAGAGCTAAAACTAACAACTTACAATGAGCAGTTCTTC
CDR3: CASSQELKLTTYNEQFF

size: -
V: TRBV25-1
D: TRBD1
J: TRBJ1-2
DNA: TGTGCCAGCAGTGGCCACACAGGGGGCGATAAGGGGACGACCTTC
CDR3: CASSGHTGGDKGTTF

size: -
V: TRBV25-1
D: TRBD1
J: TRBJ2-5
DNA: TGTGCCAGCAGCTCGGCCCGGGCAGGGGGCTACCAAGAGACCCAGTACTTC
CDR3: CASSSARAGGYQETQYF

size: -
V: TRBV27
D: -
J: TRBJ1-4
DNA: TGTGCCAGCAGTTTTGCTGGAGGGGAAAAACTGTTTTTT
CDR3: CASSFAGGEKLFF

size: few
V: TRBV5-1
D: -
J: TRBJ1-1
DNA: TGCGCCAGCAGCTTGAGCGGCCAAATGAACACTGAAGCTTTCTTT
CDR3: CASSLSGQMNTEAFF

size: -
V: TRBV6-5
D: -
J: TRBJ2-7
DNA: TGTGCCAGCAGTTACTTACCCGGAACCCTCTACGAGCAGTACTTC
CDR3: CASSYLPGTLYEQYF

size: -
V: TRBV5-1
D: -
J: TRBJ1-4
DNA: TGCGCCAGCAGCTTGGCCGGAACCTATGAAAAACTGTTTTTT
CDR3: CASSLAGTYEKLFF

size: many
V: TRBV11-2
D: -
J: TRBJ2-3
DNA: TGTGCCAGCAGCTTAGCTTCACGTTACACAGATACGCAGTATTTT
CDR3: CASSLASRYTDTQYF

size: many
V: TRBV12-3/TRBV12-4
D: -
J: TRBJ2-4
DNA: TGTGCCAGCAGTTTTGGGGGAGCCAAAAACATTCAGTACTTC
CDR3: CASSFGGAKNIQYF

size: many
V: TRBV24-1
D: -
J: TRBJ2-3
DNA: TGTGCCACGTCGGGACCAACATTCACAGATACGCAGTATTTT
CDR3: CATSGPTFTDTQYF

size: few
V: TRBV20-1
D: -
J: TRBJ1-1
DNA: TGCAGTGCTAGAGGAGTCAAAGGGGACACTGAAGCTTTCTTT
CDR3: CSARGVKGDTEAFF

size: few
V: TRBV12-3/TRBV12-4
D: -
J: TRBJ2-7
DNA: TGTGCCAGCAGTTTAAGGGGTTTTTGGCAGTACTTC
CDR3: CASSLRGFWQYF

size: few
V: TRBV7-8
D: TRBD1
J: TRBJ1-6
DNA: TGTGCCAGCAGTACTGGACAGGGGTATTCACCCCTCCACTTT
CDR3: CASSTGQGYSPLHF

size: -
V: TRBV3-1
D: -
J: TRBJ2-3
DNA: TGTGCCACCTGCCAACTGGTGACTGGGACACATACGCAGTATTTT
CDR3: CATCQLVTGTHTQYF

size: few
V: TRBV14
D: -
J: TRBJ2-1
DNA: TGTGCCAGCAGCCAAAATTTGGGGGACCCCAGATATAATGAGCAGTTCTTC
CDR3: CASSQNLGDPRYNEQFF

size: many
V: TRBV2
D: -
J: TRBJ2-3
DNA: TGTGCCAGCAGTCTCAGGGCAAGCACAGATACGCAGTATTTT
CDR3: CASSLRASTDTQYF

size: -
V: TRBV7-9
D: -
J: TRBJ1-1
DNA: TGTGCCAGCAGCCATTCCGGGAAAGGAGGAGTTGAAGCTTCCTTT
CDR3: CASSHSGKGGVEASF

size: -
V: TRBV29-1
D: -
J: TRBJ2-4
DNA: TGCAGCGTTTTAACAGGCAAAAACATTCAGTACTTC
CDR3: CSVLTGKNIQYF

size: few
V: TRBV12-3/TRBV12-4
D: TRBD2
J: TRBJ2-1
DNA: TGTGCCAGCAGTTTAGTGATAGCGGGGGGTTACAATGAGCAGTTCTTC
CDR3: CASSLVIAGGYNEQFF

size: -
V: TRBV5-1
D: TRBD1
J: TRBJ1-1
DNA: TGCGCCAGCAGCATAGGACAGGGGGCAGGAATGAACACTGAAGCTTTCTTT
CDR3: CASSIGQGAGMNTEAFF

size: -
V: TRBV10-3
D: -
J: TRBJ2-7
DNA: TGTGCCACCAAGAGGGGGGCCGACGGTTACGAGCAGTACTTC
CDR3: CATKRGADGYEQYF

size: -
V: TRBV18
D: -
J: TRBJ1-5
DNA: TGTGCCAGCTCACCCCCCGGACTGAATAATCAGCCCCAGCATTTT
CDR3: CASSPPGLNNQPQHF

size: many
V: TRBV5-1
D: -
J: TRBJ2-3
DNA: TGCGCCAGCAGCGCGGGACTTACTAGCACAGATACGCAGTATTTT
CDR3: CASSAGLTSTDTQYF

size: few
V: TRBV5-8
D: TRBD1
J: TRBJ2-4
DNA: TGTGCCAGTGGACAGGGTGGCAAAAACATTCAGTACTTC
CDR3: CASGQGGKNIQYF

size: -
V: TRBV15
D: -
J: TRBJ1-4
DNA: TGTGCCACCAGCAGACCCTGGACAGCTAATGAAAAACTGTTTTTT
CDR3: CATSRPWTANEKLFF

size: many
V: TRBV20-1
D: TRBD2
J: TRBJ2-1
DNA: TGCAGTGCCACCGGGACTAGCGGGGGTGGTGAGCAGTTCTTC
CDR3: CSATGTSGGGEQFF

size: few
V: TRBV12-3/TRBV12-4
D: -
J: TRBJ1-5
DNA: TGTGCCAGCAGCCCTCCCCAGGGTAGGGTTCAGCCCCAGCATTTT
CDR3: CASSPPQGRVQPQHF

size: few
V: TRBV7-2
D: TRBD1
J: TRBJ2-7
DNA: TGTGCCAGCAGCCCCGACAGGGTAAACCCCCAATACTTC
CDR3: CASSPDRVNPQYF

size: -
V: TRBV12-5
D: -
J: TRBJ2-5
DNA: TGTGCTAGTGGTTTGACCCTCCGATCGGGAGAGACCCAGTACTTC
CDR3: CASGLTLRSGETQYF

size: -
V: TRBV12-3/TRBV12-4
D: -
J: TRBJ2-6
DNA: TGTGCCAGCAGTCCTGACTCTGGGGCCAACGTCATGACTTTC
CDR3: CASSPDSGANVMTF

size: -
V: TRBV7-9
D: -
J: TRBJ2-7
DNA: TGTGCCAGCAGCCTGAGACAGACTGACGAGCAGTACTTC
CDR3: CASSLRQTDEQYF

size: -
V: TRBV20-1
D: -
J: TRBJ2-1
DNA: TGCAGTGCTAGAGATCAGTGGTTGAGCTACAATGAGCAGTTCTTC
CDR3: CSARDQWLSYNEQFF

size: -
V: TRBV6-1
D: TRBD1
J: TRBJ2-3
DNA: TGTGCCAGCAGTGAATTCGGGACAGCCCCAGATACGCAGTATTTT
CDR3: CASSEFGTAPDTQYF